These 7 T cell receptor beta chains were sequenced from one sample in a study of cytomegalovirus exposure and HLA in healthy donors. PCR primers comprised 60 Vbeta and 13 Jbeta primers. The data were produced by immunoSEQ multiplex PCR, yet TCRdb's version contains in-frame clones alone and is incomplete. In the table there are approximately 100,000 clones, around 70% of which are singletons. Specimen: PBMCs. These TCRs come from a female donor in good health and CMV-seronegative.

This clone was found a few times. The chain has TRBV27 and TRBJ2-7; 7 nucleotides line up with TRBD2. This CDR3 has 14 amino acids. V shed 3 bases, J shed 5 bases, and the junction held 7 bases outside the gene matches. CDR1 and CDR2 (germline): MNHEY, SMNVEV (reference sequence). The CDR3 region is CASSLVRGVHEQYF. CDR3 DNA sequence: TGTGCCAGCAGTTTGGTACGGGGGGTACACGAGCAGTACTTC.

This clone was observed a few times. The chain couples TRBV6-4 to TRBJ2-2, with 7 bases fitting TRBD2. Losses at the gene ends were 5 bases for V and 1 base for J; bases not matched to a gene: 1. The V gene's germline CDR1 is MRHNA and CDR2 SNTAGT. There are 14 residues in the CDR3. The CDR3 DNA reads as TGTGCCAGCAGTCGGGGGGAGAACACCGGGGAGCTGTTTTTT. This encodes CASSRGENTGELFF.

This chain connects TRBV30 to TRBJ1-5; 7 nucleotides match TRBD1. With V trimmed by 2 bases and J by 2 bases, 9 bases remained unmatched. The CDR3 is 16 residues long. The germline V gene has CDR1 GTSNPN and CDR2 SVGIG (reference sequence). The CDR3 coding sequence is TGTGCCTGGAGTCCAGTAGGGGGCGCGGGCAATCAGCCCCAGCATTTT. Protein sequence: CAWSPVGGAGNQPQHF. Full variable domain (remainder filled in from reference TRBV30 and TRBJ1-5): SQTIHQWPATLVQPVGSPLSLECTVEGTSNPNLYWYRQAAGRGLQLLFYSVGIGQISSEVPQNLSASRPQDRQFILSSKKLLLSDSGFYLCAWSPVGGAGNQPQHFGDGTRLSIL.

This clone was recorded a few times. The chain combines TRBV6-6 with TRBJ2-2; 7 bases agree with TRBD1. CDR1 MNHNY and CDR2 SVGAGI come from the germline V gene (reference sequence). The J segment lost 1 base and the V segment lost 3 bases, leaving 5 bases of the junction unmatched. This CDR3 is built from 16 residues. The CDR3 reads CASSYPRTGNTGELFF. The CDR3 DNA reads TGTGCCAGCAGTTATCCCCGGACAGGGAACACCGGGGAGCTGTTTTTT.

This clone was counted only a few times. This chain links TRBV7-9 with TRBJ2-7; the match to TRBD2 covers 9 bases. Germline V gene sequence: CDR1 SEHNR, CDR2 FQNEAQ (reference sequence). The trim removed 4 bases at V and 4 bases at J, leaving 8 bases unmatched. The CDR3 loop spans 15 amino acids. CDR3 DNA: TGTGCCAGCAGCTCCTCGGTAGCGGGGGTTTACGAGCAGTACTTC. Translating it yields CASSSSVAGVYEQYF.

The V call is TRBV7-8, the J call TRBJ2-7; 13 nucleotides agree with TRBD2. V lost 6 bases, J lost 8 bases, and 10 bases stayed unmatched. The CDR3 loop spans 15 amino acids. CDR1 is SGHVS and CDR2 is FQNEAQ in the germline V gene. The CDR3 coding sequence is TGTGCCAGCAGTCACATCCGACTAGCGGGAGGCCAGCAGTACTTC. Protein product: CASSHIRLAGGQQYF.

This sequence joins TRBV5-4 and TRBJ2-1; 12 bases fit TRBD2. In germline, CDR1 is SGHNT, CDR2 YYREEE (reference sequence). The CDR3 loop spans 14 amino acids. V lost 4 bases and J lost 7; bases outside the gene matches: 3. CDR3 in DNA: TGTGCCAGCAGCCTAGCGGGGGGGCCAAATGAGCAGTTCTTC. The encoded protein is CASSLAGGPNEQFF.